Below, one T cell receptor beta chain is given with its context. With V trimmed by 4 bases and J by 8 bases, 15 bases remained unmatched. CDR1 is SGHRS and CDR2 is YFSETQ in the germline V gene. The CDR3 is 16 amino acids. Described treatment: preoperative locoregional IRX-2 cytokine immunotherapy. Patients received preoperative, locoregional IRX-2 cytokine immunotherapy in a phase Ib study. Some clones are missing from TCRdb's copy, which holds only in-frame ones; the method was immunoSEQ multiplex PCR. The sample yields 30,000 or so clones, 82% seen once. The data were taken from a study of preoperative IRX-2 immunotherapy in early breast cancer.

The chain combines TRBV5-1 with TRBJ2-3, with 8 bases aligning to TRBD1. The TCR sequence derives from a human donor with breast cancer. The sample was gathered from a patient treated with IRX-2 immunotherapy. The CDR3 DNA reads as TGCGCCAGCAGCCCACGTCCCGGGACAGGCTACCCTACGCAGTATTTT. Its protein product is CASSPRPGTGYPTQYF.